A single sample is the source of the 6 T cell receptor beta chains below, sequenced in a study of T cells after yellow fever vaccination (dated by TCRdb to between 2018 and 2021). What this sample's treatment or condition label stands for: live attenuated yellow fever vaccine strain. Libraries were constructed by 5' RACE. The reads were generated on an Illumina HiSeq 2500. In-frame beta chains were kept once TCRdb had trimmed the public reads at Q25 with fastp and called clones with MiXCR. Entries are consolidated by CDR3 protein sequence, retaining the most common genes and DNA. Here the sample has more than 250,000 distinct CDR3 sequences; around 6.8% occur a single time. Around 17% of the sample comes from the top ten. The source material was PBMCs, sampled about 41 days after the first yellow fever vaccination. These TCRs come from a man in his late teens or twenties who received the YFV17D yellow fever vaccine.

This clonotype turned up a few times. The chain recombines TRBV20-1 with TRBJ1-1, with no clear D. From germline, CDR1 is DFQATT and CDR2 SNEGSKA (reference sequence). The length of the CDR3 is 14 residues. Deletions cut 1 base from V and 3 bases from J, with 12 bases between. Here the CDR3 reads CSARGLVRDTEAFF. As DNA, the CDR3 is TGCAGTGCTAGAGGCTTGGTTCGGGACACTGAAGCTTTCTTT.

This clonotype was counted at least ten times. The rearrangement links TRBV7-2 to TRBJ2-5, with unresolved D. CDR3 length: 12 residues. V was clipped by 1 base and J by 5 bases, with 5 bases between them. Per the germline V gene, CDR1 is SGHTA and CDR2 is FQGNSA. CDR3 sequence: CASSLVVETQYF. CDR3 nucleotides: TGTGCCAGCAGCTTAGTGGTTGAGACCCAGTACTTC.

The gene calls are TRBV14 and TRBJ2-3; D remains ambiguous. Trimming removed 0 bases at V and 5 bases at J, with 6 bases between. Germline CDR1 and CDR2: SGHDN and FVKESK. The CDR3 covers 13 residues. CDR3 DNA sequence: TGTGCCAGCAGCCAAGATATCATAGATACGCAGTATTTT. It codes for CASSQDIIDTQYF.

At least ten counts were recorded for this clonotype. This chain joins TRBV28 and TRBJ1-2, with D uncertain. Germline values: CDR1 MDHEN, CDR2 SYDVKM. V dropped 8 bases and J dropped 2 bases, with 15 bases sitting between them. This CDR3 contains 14 residues. As DNA, the CDR3 is TGTGCCAGCTCAGGACCAGTCTCAAACTATGGCTACACCTTC. As protein: CASSGPVSNYGYTF.

This clonotype has a handful of counts. This chain joins TRBV9 and TRBJ1-3, with a tentative D call TRBD1 (6 bases). Between the trimmed V and J ends, which lost 5 bases and 4 bases, there was a span of 16 bases. The CDR3 totals 15 residues. Germline V gene lookup returns CDR1 SGDLS and CDR2 YYNGEE. This chain's CDR3 is CASSRGGASGNTIYF. CDR3 nucleotide sequence: TGTGCCAGCAGTCGCGGGGGGGCTAGCGGAAACACCATATATTTT.

The J gene is TRBJ1-2, the V gene TRBV20-1; tentatively, D is TRBD1 (5 bases). Germline CDR1 is DFQATT and CDR2 is SNEGSKA (reference sequence). CDR3 length equals 14 residues. V shed 6 bases and J shed 5 bases, with 19 bases lying between them. The CDR3 reads CSAQTGTDQYGYTF. CDR3 nucleotides: TGCAGTGCGCAGACTGGGACGGACCAATATGGCTACACCTTC.